This T cell receptor beta chain derives from a study of blood T cell repertoires in COVID-19. Germline loops: CDR1 GTSNPN, CDR2 SVGIG (reference sequence). The V and J ends lost 0 bases and 4 bases respectively, with 12 bases between them. This CDR3 region has 14 residues. This clone occurred once. Repertoires were generated with immunoSEQ multiplex PCR, while TCRdb's copy carries only in-frame clones and drops some. The table has 85,000 to 120,000 clones, 80% to 95% seen once. Sequenced sample: peripheral blood. The source of this sequence is a man aged 18-30 years with acute or convalescent COVID-19. This chain uses TRBV30 with TRBJ1-2; D unresolved. The CDR3 reads CAWSVTVTTYGYTF. In DNA form, the CDR3 reads TGTGCCTGGAGTGTAACAGTGACAACCTATGGCTACACCTTC.